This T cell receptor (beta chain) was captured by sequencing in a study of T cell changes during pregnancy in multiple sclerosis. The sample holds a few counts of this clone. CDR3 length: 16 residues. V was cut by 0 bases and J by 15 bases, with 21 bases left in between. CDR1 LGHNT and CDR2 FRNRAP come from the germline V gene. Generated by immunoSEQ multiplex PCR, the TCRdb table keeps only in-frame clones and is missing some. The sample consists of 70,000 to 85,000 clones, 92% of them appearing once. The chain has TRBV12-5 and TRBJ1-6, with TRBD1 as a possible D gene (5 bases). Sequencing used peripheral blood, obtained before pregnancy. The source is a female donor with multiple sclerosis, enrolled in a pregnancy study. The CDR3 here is CASGLVGADLNVGLHF. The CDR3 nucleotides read TGTGCTAGTGGTTTGGTTGGGGCCGACCTTAATGTGGGCCTCCACTTT.